This entry describes one T cell receptor (beta chain). What antigen it recognizes has not been identified. The input lacks base qualities; no much larger clone sits a single base away. The protocol used for the library was the immunoSEQ multiplex PCR assay. As for the authors' bioinformatics: A statistical classification framework was built to diagnose cytomegalovirus status from the catalog of TCR beta chain sequences. TCRdb's version of the immuneACCESS table is confined to in-frame rearrangements and falls short of the full clone set. An unresolved V gene accounts for under half of the shortfall where checked; the remainder is of unknown origin. D and trimming were read from the DNA, whereas the V and J calls and clone size are those reported in that table. The sample records fewer than 400,000 clones, around 86% of which are singletons. The ten largest clonotypes hold about 0.91% of the sample.

This sample is part of a study of cytomegalovirus exposure and HLA in healthy donors (dated by TCRdb to the late 2010s). Describing the broader study: A later analysis indicated that the 120 validation repertoires were generated on the platform also employed for the roughly 730 repertoires of the first cohort. The study aimed to test whether cataloging public T cell receptors could reveal signatures of past pathogen exposure. Besides the first cohort of under 700 subjects, a separate validation cohort made up of about 120 different subjects was used. The study combined high-throughput TCR immunosequencing, statistical association of individual TCRs with disease status, and machine learning to predict cytomegalovirus infection status.

The CDR3 numbers 14 residues from cysteine through phenylalanine. The sequence is cut down to CDR3 DNA, 42 bases in frame from base 1. Reading the germline V gene gives CDR1 SNHLY and CDR2 FYNNEI. V is cut by 2 bases and J by 1 base, and the space between the germline ends is 5 bases. Overall study outcomes, separate from this receptor: Subsequent analysis determined that TCRs grouped into clusters in the first cohort also showed a tendency toward co-occurrence across the roughly 110 validation repertoires, and 94% of cluster scores exceeded 0. In the study, 150 to 200 TCR beta chains were listed as associated with cytomegalovirus. The classifier was reported to diagnose cytomegalovirus status with high specificity and sensitivity in both the original and validation cohorts. The authors suggested that the approach could potentially be generalized to other disease states and immunological phenotypes. Three of the identified cytomegalovirus-associated TCR beta chains were confirmed in vitro to be specific for cytomegalovirus antigens. The validation cohort had no HLA typing available for a later analysis, so co-occurrence within that cohort was assessed over all 130 or so repertoires. While some public TCRs were present in many individuals, most TCR sequences turned up only very rarely across donors.

The donors belonged to the validation cohort of approximately 130 subjects, which was separate from the roughly 680-subject first cohort. In this chain, TRBV2 is recombined with TRBJ2-2; no D gene can be assigned with confidence. The source material was PBMCs. This receptor was taken from a woman between 18 and 29 years old in good health and CMV-seronegative. This receptor carries the CDR3 CASSEQENTGELFF. The bases read TGTGCCAGCAGTGAACAGGAGAACACCGGGGAGCTGTTTTTT.